This T cell receptor (beta chain) was identified during a study of blood T cell repertoires in COVID-19. Study-level background: The United States, Italy and Spain provided the acute and convalescent COVID-19 samples.

Sequencing was performed with immunoSEQ multiplex PCR; in TCRdb, only in-frame clones are kept and a portion is missing. The sample carries over 95,000 clones, 81% recorded once. This CDR3 region has 15 residues. In germline, CDR1 is LNHDA, CDR2 SQIVND (reference sequence). J gave up 5 bases and V 5 bases, and 7 bases lay outside the gene matches. This clone occurred a few times. The origin of this receptor is a human donor in a cohort sampled during active COVID-19. The rearrangement joins TRBV19 to TRBJ1-5; 9 bases are a match to TRBD1. The sample was peripheral blood. The CDR3 nucleotides are TGTGCCAGTAGTGTCACAGGGACAGGGTATCAGCCCCAGCATTTT. Translated: CASSVTGTGYQPQHF.